Following are 23 T cell receptor beta chains from one sample sequenced in a study of graft-versus-host responses after intestinal transplantation. Assay: immunoSEQ multiplex PCR; the TCRdb copy retains only in-frame clones and omits some. This repertoire shows roughly 64,000 clones, roughly 90% found once; its top ten account for 1.5% to 2%. No antigen has been assigned to these receptors. The starting material was unstimulated CD8+ T cells sorted from spleen or lymph node cells, obtained before transplant. All receptors come from a human donor who was the organ donor for an intestinal transplant.

In its sample, this clone was seen once. The V call is TRBV19, the J call TRBJ2-1; TRBD2 agrees at 11 bases. The CDR3 sequence is 16 residues long. The V gene end was trimmed by 6 bases and the J gene end by 6 bases; junction bases not matched to a gene: 10. Looked up from germline, CDR1 is LNHDA and CDR2 is SQIVND (reference sequence). CDR3 loop: CASSWGWTSGLNEQFF. CDR3 sequence (DNA): TGTGCCAGTAGCTGGGGGTGGACTAGCGGGCTCAATGAGCAGTTCTTC.

This sequence joins TRBV30 and TRBJ1-4; 9 bases map to TRBD1. Germline loops: CDR1 GTSNPN, CDR2 SVGIG (reference sequence). The CDR3 length is 14 residues. V lost 2 bases and J lost 7; bases outside the gene matches: 5. The CDR3 region has the DNA TGTGCCTGGAGTCGAGACAGGGGGGGTGAAAAACTGTTTTTT. As protein: CAWSRDRGGEKLFF.

The chain joins TRBV15 to TRBJ1-5, with unresolved D. Germline V gene lookup returns CDR1 LNHNV and CDR2 YYDKDF (reference sequence). Trimming removed 0 bases at V and 2 bases at J, with 8 bases between. The length of the CDR3 is 15 residues. The CDR3 nucleotides are TGTGCCACCAGCAGAGATTTGGCAGGCAATCAGCCCCAGCATTTT. As protein: CATSRDLAGNQPQHF. The complete variable domain, with remaining parts taken from reference TRBV15 and TRBJ1-5, reads DAMVIQNPRYQVTQFGKPVTLSCSQTLNHNVMYWYQQKSSQAPKLLFHYYDKDFNNEADTPDNFQSRRPNTSFCFLDIRSPGLGDTAMYLCATSRDLAGNQPQHFGDGTRLSIL.

V gene TRBV10-3 combines with J gene TRBJ2-3; TRBD1 matches at 7 bases. The CDR3 length is 15 residues. In germline, CDR1 is ENHRY, CDR2 SYGVKD. Trimming removed 11 bases from V and 4 bases from J; junction bases left unmatched: 15. The CDR3 region has the DNA TGTGCCGTCAAGTCCCGAAGAGGGGGCGCAGATACGCAGTATTTT. Protein product: CAVKSRRGGADTQYF.

This clone came up once. The V gene is TRBV12-5, the J gene TRBJ2-7; possibly TRBD1 for D (6 bases). From germline, CDR1 is LGHNT and CDR2 FRNRAP. Trimming removed 0 bases at V and 3 bases at J, with 15 bases between. The CDR3 contains 16 residues. The CDR3 nucleotides read TGTGCTAGTGGTTTGGTGAATGACCAGGGACACTACGAGCAGTACTTC. Its translation: CASGLVNDQGHYEQYF. The complete variable domain, with remaining parts taken from reference TRBV12-5 and TRBJ2-7, reads DARVTQTPRHKVTEMGQEVTMRCQPILGHNTVFWYRQTMMQGLELLAYFRNRAPLDDSGMPKDRFSAEMPDATLATLKIQPSEPRDSAVYFCASGLVNDQGHYEQYFGPGTRLTVT.

The chain links TRBV25-1 to TRBJ2-5, with D perhaps TRBD2 (5 bases). Trimming took 2 bases from V and 4 from J, leaving 5 bases between them. The CDR3 is made up of 12 amino acids. Germline-derived CDR1 and CDR2 are MGHDK and SYGVNS. The CDR3 loop is CASSETRETQYF. DNA for the CDR3: TGTGCCAGCAGTGAAACTAGAGAGACCCAGTACTTC.

The genes are TRBV27 and TRBJ2-1; TRBD2 matches at 10 bases. V dropped 2 bases and J dropped 1; count of bases not matched to a gene: 2. Germline CDR1 MNHEY, CDR2 SMNVEV (reference sequence). The CDR3 spans 16 residues. The CDR3 sequence is CASSLLLAGSYNEQFF. The CDR3 coding sequence is TGTGCCAGCAGTTTACTACTAGCGGGGTCCTACAATGAGCAGTTCTTC.

The chain combines TRBV4-2 with TRBJ1-5; no reliable D call. CDR1 and CDR2 from the germline V gene are LGHNA and YNFKEQ. V lost 3 bases to trimming and J lost 6 bases, with 15 bases between them. The CDR3 consists of 15 residues. The CDR3 reads CASSHLAGAGQPQHF. The CDR3 region has the DNA TGTGCCAGCAGCCACTTGGCGGGCGCCGGTCAGCCCCAGCATTTT.

This clone was counted a single time. The chain is built from TRBV9 and TRBJ2-1; 8 bases are a match to TRBD2. Looked up from germline, CDR1 is SGDLS and CDR2 is YYNGEE. The CDR3 spans 14 residues. V lost 0 bases and J lost 9; bases outside the gene matches: 5. The CDR3 coding sequence is TGTGCCAGCAGCGTAGTAAGCGGGAGTGGTGAGCAGTTCTTC. Translating gives CASSVVSGSGEQFF.

The chain has TRBV30 and TRBJ1-3; D is perhaps TRBD1 (5 bases). The CDR3 runs to 17 residues. Looked up from germline, CDR1 is GTSNPN and CDR2 is SVGIG (reference sequence). The germline V and J ends were trimmed by 3 bases and 4 bases, with 22 bases remaining between them. Here the CDR3 reads CAWRGGPRTGGGNTIYF. CDR3 nucleotides: TGTGCCTGGAGGGGGGGTCCCCGGACGGGAGGGGGAAACACCATATATTTT. Together with reference TRBV30 and TRBJ1-3, the CDR3 gives the full variable domain: SQTIHQWPATLVQPVGSPLSLECTVEGTSNPNLYWYRQAAGRGLQLLFYSVGIGQISSEVPQNLSASRPQDRQFILSSKKLLLSDSGFYLCAWRGGPRTGGGNTIYFGEGSWLTVV.

The V gene is TRBV27, the J gene TRBJ2-2, with D possibly TRBD1 on 6 matching bases. Germline V gene sequence: CDR1 MNHEY, CDR2 SMNVEV (reference sequence). The CDR3 spans 18 residues. Trimming cost V 6 bases and J 2 bases, with 22 bases left between them. The CDR3 sequence is CASSSYLDRPPNTGELFF. DNA of the CDR3: TGTGCCAGCAGCTCCTACCTAGACAGGCCCCCTAACACCGGGGAGCTGTTTTTT.

The chain uses TRBV5-1 and TRBJ1-5, with D perhaps matching TRBD1 (5 bases). Per the germline V gene, CDR1 is SGHRS and CDR2 is YFSETQ. CDR3 length: 15 residues. The germline V and J ends were trimmed by 0 bases and 5 bases, with 12 bases remaining between them. The CDR3 here is CASSLEGLKDQPQHF. The DNA for the CDR3 is TGCGCCAGCAGCTTGGAGGGGTTAAAGGATCAGCCCCAGCATTTT.

The chain has TRBV4-2 and TRBJ2-6; D remains ambiguous. This CDR3 contains 16 residues. V lost 0 bases and J lost 2, with 8 bases in between. The germline CDR1 and CDR2 sequences are LGHNA and YNFKEQ. CDR3 bases: TGTGCCAGCAGCCAAGAGTCGGGTGCTGGGGCCAACGTCCTGACTTTC. Translated: CASSQESGAGANVLTF.

The chain employs TRBV19 and TRBJ2-7, with TRBD2 as a possible D gene (6 bases). This CDR3 is 13 amino acids long. V was clipped by 5 bases and J by 5 bases, with 13 bases between them. CDR1 is LNHDA and CDR2 is SQIVND in the germline V gene (reference sequence). The CDR3 is CASSASGGNEQYF. CDR3 in DNA: TGTGCCAGTAGTGCTTCTGGAGGGAACGAGCAGTACTTC.

The chain carries TRBV4-1 and TRBJ2-1; TRBD2 matches 11 bases. Germline V lookup: CDR1 MGHRA, CDR2 YSYEKL. This CDR3 has 18 residues. Trimming cost V 0 bases and J 12 bases; bases outside gene matches: 16. CDR3 loop: CASSQEEERLAGFNMQFF. CDR3 DNA: TGCGCCAGCAGCCAAGAAGAAGAGAGACTAGCGGGGTTTAATATGCAGTTCTTC.

The V and J genes are TRBV6-4 and TRBJ2-3, with TRBD1 as a possible D gene (6 bases). V dropped 4 bases and J dropped 4 bases, with 12 bases sitting between them. Germline V gene sequence: CDR1 MRHNA, CDR2 SNTAGT. The CDR3 totals 14 residues. The CDR3 spells CASSVEGEADTQYF. In DNA, the CDR3 is TGTGCCAGCAGTGTCGAGGGGGAAGCAGATACGCAGTATTTT.

The chain couples TRBV7-6 to TRBJ2-3, with TRBD2 matching 8 bases. Trimming removed 1 base from V and 0 bases from J; junction bases left unmatched: 15. There are 20 residues in the CDR3. Germline V lookup: CDR1 SGHVS, CDR2 FNYEAQ. In DNA, the CDR3 is TGTGCCAGCAGCTTAGATATGGGGTCTAGCAGCGGGGGAAGCACAGATACGCAGTATTTT. Translated, it gives CASSLDMGSSSGGSTDTQYF. Together with reference TRBV7-6 and TRBJ2-3, the CDR3 gives the full variable domain: GAGVSQSPRYKVTKRGQDVALRCDPISGHVSLYWYRQALGQGPEFLTYFNYEAQQDKSGLPNDRFSAERPEGSISTLTIQRTEQRDSAMYRCASSLDMGSSSGGSTDTQYFGPGTRLTVL.

This chain joins TRBV4-1 and TRBJ2-2; perhaps TRBD2 as D (5 bases). The CDR3 has 13 amino acids. V shed 4 bases and J shed 7 bases, with 10 bases lying between them. In germline, CDR1 is MGHRA, CDR2 YSYEKL. DNA of the CDR3: TGCGCCAGCAGCCTCTCGAGGGACGGGGAGCTGTTTTTT. It yields the protein CASSLSRDGELFF.

On this clone itself: The same CDR3 also results from other DNA sequences found in this sample. This sequence joins TRBV27 and TRBJ2-1; D remains ambiguous. The V and J ends lost 0 bases and 7 bases respectively, with 7 bases between them. Per germline, CDR1 MNHEY and CDR2 SMNVEV (reference sequence). The CDR3 sequence is 13 residues long. CDR3 loop: CASSLSGRNEQFF. The CDR3 DNA is TGTGCCAGCAGTTTATCCGGTCGGAATGAGCAGTTCTTC.

The V call is TRBV5-1, the J call TRBJ1-2; TRBD1 might be the D (5 bases). V lost 2 bases and J 6 bases, leaving 23 bases between the germline ends. Germline V CDR1 and CDR2: SGHRS, YFSETQ. This CDR3 comprises 17 residues. CDR3 in amino acids: CASSFLRTTPRVDGYTF. CDR3 in DNA: TGCGCCAGCAGCTTTTTACGCACCACCCCCAGGGTCGATGGCTACACCTTC.

This clone was observed a few times. The chain recombines TRBV7-8 with TRBJ2-1; D is possibly TRBD2 (5 bases). The CDR3 runs 17 residues. Germline values: CDR1 SGHVS, CDR2 FQNEAQ. V gave up 1 base and J gave up 10 bases, with 23 bases separating them. The CDR3 region has the DNA TGTGCCAGCAGCTTAGATGTGTGGAGGCGGGCGTGGGAAGAGCAGTTCTTC. Amino acids: CASSLDVWRRAWEEQFF.

This rearrangement joins TRBV2 to TRBJ2-4, with TRBD2 matching 7 bases. Germline CDR1 reads SNHLY; CDR2 reads FYNNEI. V lost 1 base, J lost 9 bases, and 6 bases stayed unmatched. The CDR3 is 14 amino acids. In DNA form, the CDR3 reads TGTGCCAGCAGTGAAGGAGCGGGATCGGGCATTCAGTACTTC. It translates to CASSEGAGSGIQYF.

This clone was detected once. The chain has TRBV27 and TRBJ2-4, with D hard to call. CDR1 is MNHEY, CDR2 SMNVEV, per germline (reference sequence). This CDR3 has 13 residues. Trimming took 0 bases from V and 7 from J, leaving 7 bases between them. CDR3 DNA: TGTGCCAGCAGTTTATCGATGGGCAACATTCAGTACTTC. Its translation: CASSLSMGNIQYF.